The 23 T cell receptor beta chains below all came from one sample that was sequenced in a study of OX40 agonist ivuxolimab in advanced cancers. TCRdb's copy holds only in-frame clones and misses some; the assay was immunoSEQ multiplex PCR. The table lists roughly 67,000 clones, 85% to 90% of them singletons. Sequencing was performed on CD4+ or CD8+ T cells sorted from blood, taken in a trial of the OX40 agonist ivuxolimab. These receptors originate from an adult with an advanced solid tumor such as melanoma, head and neck, liver or kidney cancer.

V is TRBV7-2 and J is TRBJ2-3; TRBD2 agrees at 8 bases. CDR1 and CDR2 (germline): SGHTA, FQGNSA. Trimming took 3 bases from V and 2 from J; bases not matched to a gene: 7. The CDR3 is 16 residues long. The CDR3 nucleotides read TGTGCCAGCAGCTTTCGGGGGGGACTGTCCACAGATACGCAGTATTTT. Its protein product is CASSFRGGLSTDTQYF.

This chain joins TRBV5-1 and TRBJ2-7; D remains ambiguous. Germline assignment: CDR1 SGHRS and CDR2 YFSETQ. V lost 0 bases and J lost 3, with 7 bases in between. CDR3 length: 13 residues. CDR3: CASSLGNFYEQYF. In DNA form, the CDR3 reads TGCGCCAGCAGCTTGGGGAACTTCTACGAGCAGTACTTC. The variable domain in full, completed from reference TRBV5-1 and TRBJ2-7, reads KAGVTQTPRYLIKTRGQQVTLSCSPISGHRSVSWYQQTPGQGLQFLFEYFSETQRNKGNFPGRFSGRQFSNSRSEMNVSTLELGDSALYLCASSLGNFYEQYFGPGTRLTVT.

The J gene is TRBJ2-3, the V gene TRBV10-3, with TRBD2 matching over 11 bases. CDR3 size: 17 residues. V lost 0 bases to trimming and J lost 6 bases; unmatched junction nucleotides: 8. CDR1 is ENHRY and CDR2 is SYGVKD in the germline V gene. The CDR3 bases are TGTGCCATCAGTGAGTCTAGGGGACTAGCGGTGTCGGATACGCAGTATTTT. This codes for CAISESRGLAVSDTQYF.

V usage is TRBV5-1 and J usage is TRBJ2-7; D is ambiguous. Trimming took off 0 bases at V and 6 bases at J, with 7 bases between the two ends. Germline-derived CDR1 and CDR2 are SGHRS and YFSETQ. CDR3 length equals 12 residues. The CDR3 spells CASSLVPLEQYF. CDR3 bases: TGCGCCAGCAGCTTGGTGCCTCTCGAGCAGTACTTC.

This rearrangement joins TRBV5-1 to TRBJ2-1; TRBD1 is a possible D gene (6 bases). Germline V gene lookup returns CDR1 SGHRS and CDR2 YFSETQ. V was cut by 4 bases and J by 7 bases, with 15 bases left in between. This CDR3 comprises 14 residues. The chain's CDR3 is CASSVGASVNEQFF. DNA for the CDR3: TGCGCCAGCAGCGTGGGGGCCAGCGTAAATGAGCAGTTCTTC. The entire variable domain, with the rest obtained from reference TRBV5-1 and TRBJ2-1, is as follows: KAGVTQTPRYLIKTRGQQVTLSCSPISGHRSVSWYQQTPGQGLQFLFEYFSETQRNKGNFPGRFSGRQFSNSRSEMNVSTLELGDSALYLCASSVGASVNEQFFGPGTRLTVL.

The chain uses TRBV29-1 and TRBJ1-1; D uncertain. There are 14 residues in the CDR3. Germline CDR1 SQVTM, CDR2 ANQGSEA. The germline V and J ends were trimmed by 6 bases and 0 bases, with 14 bases remaining between them. CDR3 bases: TGCAGCGTCGGAGCCTGGGCCCTGAACACTGAAGCTTTCTTT. Its protein product is CSVGAWALNTEAFF.

In its sample, this clone was seen once. The chain couples TRBV10-3 to TRBJ2-3; 9 bases map to TRBD2. CDR3 size: 19 residues. After removal of 4 bases from V and 2 bases from J, the junction contained 16 bases not matched to a gene. CDR1 ENHRY and CDR2 SYGVKD come from the germline V gene. For the CDR3, the DNA is TGTGCCATCAGTGCCAGGACTAGCGTTCTATCCCAGAACACAGATACGCAGTATTTT. It specifies CAISARTSVLSQNTDTQYF.

V gene TRBV6-6 combines with J gene TRBJ1-1; D is uncertain. The germline gives CDR1 MNHNY, CDR2 SVGAGI (reference sequence). Trimming removed 7 bases at V and 1 base at J, with 10 bases between. This CDR3 has 13 residues. The CDR3 nucleotides are TGTGCCAGCACCCTTACACAGAACACTGAAGCTTTCTTT. As protein: CASTLTQNTEAFF.

The V call is TRBV6-6, the J call TRBJ1-5; D perhaps matches TRBD1 (5 bases). V lost 6 bases and J lost 1, with 13 bases in between. CDR1 is MNHNY, CDR2 SVGAGI, per germline (reference sequence). CDR3 size: 15 residues. CDR3 sequence (DNA): TGTGCCAGCAGAGCCCCCGAGGGGAGCAATCAGCCCCAGCATTTT. This codes for CASRAPEGSNQPQHF.

The genes are TRBV2 and TRBJ1-5; maybe TRBD1 (6 bases). Trimming removed 6 bases at V and 4 bases at J, with 16 bases between. CDR1 is SNHLY and CDR2 is FYNNEI in the germline V gene. The CDR3 runs 15 residues. The CDR3 protein is CASRVGARRNQPQHF. For the CDR3, the DNA is TGTGCCAGCAGGGTGGGGGCGCGGCGGAATCAGCCCCAGCATTTT. Full variable domain (remainder filled in from reference TRBV2 and TRBJ1-5): EPEVTQTPSHQVTQMGQEVILRCVPISNHLYFYWYRQILGQKVEFLVSFYNNEISEKSEIFDDQFSVERPDGSNFTLKIRSTKLEDSAMYFCASRVGARRNQPQHFGDGTRLSIL.

This chain links TRBV6-5 with TRBJ1-2; maybe TRBD1 (5 bases). CDR1 is MNHEY and CDR2 is SVGAGI in the germline V gene. Trimming removed 7 bases at V and 5 bases at J, with 8 bases between. This CDR3 comprises 11 residues. The DNA for the CDR3 is TGTGCCAGCACCGACAGTTATGGCTACACCTTC. The encoded protein is CASTDSYGYTF.

The CDR3 region is CASGTGQGWGGVEQYF. The CDR3 DNA reads as TGTGCCAGCGGTACGGGACAGGGGTGGGGTGGGGTCGAGCAGTACTTC. The chain recombines TRBV2 with TRBJ2-7; 10 bases agree with TRBD1. CDR1 and CDR2 (germline): SNHLY, FYNNEI. J lost 6 bases, V lost 8 bases, and 16 bases had no gene match. This CDR3 is 16 amino acids long.

CDR3 in amino acids: CRAGGGYTQYF. In DNA, the CDR3 is TGCAGGGCAGGGGGTGGATATACGCAGTATTTT. The rearrangement joins TRBV20-1 to TRBJ2-3; 7 positions match TRBD1. CDR3 length: 11 residues. The germline V gene has CDR1 DFQATT and CDR2 SNEGSKA (reference sequence).

This rearrangement joins TRBV5-1 to TRBJ2-6; D is perhaps TRBD1 (6 bases). The CDR3 covers 16 residues. CDR1 is SGHRS, CDR2 YFSETQ, per germline. V lost 4 bases, J lost 2 bases, and 13 bases lay in between. The CDR3 DNA follows: TGCGCCAGCAGCATCAGTACAGGGACTGGGGCCAACGTCCTGACTTTC. Its translation is CASSISTGTGANVLTF.

Worth noting for this clone: An end of the junction does not agree with germline; a read error may underlie this. The chain uses TRBV7-7 and TRBJ2-2; D call uncertain. Germline CDR1 SSHAT, CDR2 FNYEAQ (reference sequence). CDR3 length: 13 residues. This CDR3 reads CASSITGVGELFF. CDR3 in DNA: TGTGCTAGCAGCATCACCGGAGTCGGGGAGCTGTTTTTT. The variable domain in full, completed from reference TRBV7-7 and TRBJ2-2, reads GAGVSQSPRYKVTKRGQDVTLRCDPISSHATLYWYQQALGQGPEFLTYFNYEAQPDKSGLPSDRFSAERPEGSISTLTIQRTEQRDSAMYRCASSITGVGELFFGEGSRLTVL.

The rearrangement links TRBV18 to TRBJ2-5; 8 nucleotides match TRBD1. The V segment lost 1 base and the J segment 5 bases; nucleotides outside the gene matches: 6. The CDR3 consists of 15 residues. Per germline, CDR1 KGHSH and CDR2 LQKENI. The CDR3 sequence is CASSPRAGGPETQYF. Here the CDR3 DNA reads TGTGCCAGCTCACCACGGGCAGGGGGCCCCGAGACCCAGTACTTC.

V and J are TRBV18 and TRBJ1-1; D is uncertain. With 3 bases removed from V and 3 bases from J, the gap between germline ends came to 20 bases. Germline CDR1 reads KGHSH; CDR2 reads LQKENI. The CDR3 is 17 residues long. DNA of the CDR3: TGTGCCAGCTCACCCCCTTCCTTAAGGCTCCGGGACACTGAAGCTTTCTTT. This sequence encodes CASSPPSLRLRDTEAFF.

The V and J genes are TRBV11-1 and TRBJ2-5; D is possibly TRBD1 or TRBD2 (5 bases each). Germline-derived CDR1 and CDR2 are SGHAT and FQDESV (reference sequence). The CDR3 is made up of 16 amino acids. Trimming removed 5 bases at V and 4 bases at J, with 20 bases between. CDR3 protein: CASSPRRDARGETQYF. The CDR3 region has the DNA TGTGCCAGCAGCCCGCGCCGGGACGCCCGAGGAGAGACCCAGTACTTC.

This clone was detected a few times. The chain couples TRBV10-3 to TRBJ1-1; tentatively, D is TRBD1 (6 bases). The germline CDR1 and CDR2 sequences are ENHRY and SYGVKD. The CDR3 length is 12 residues. Trimming shortened V by 7 bases and J by 1 base, and 7 bases separated the two germline ends. CDR3 amino acids: CAITGENTEAFF. The CDR3 region has the DNA TGTGCCATCACAGGGGAGAACACTGAAGCTTTCTTT.

V gene TRBV5-4 combines with J gene TRBJ2-5, with 15 nucleotides matching TRBD2. V trimming: 4 bases; J trimming: 5 bases; junction bases outside the gene matches: 3. Germline CDR1 is SGHNT and CDR2 is YYREEE (reference sequence). The CDR3 has 15 residues. This CDR3 reads CASSVGTSGRETQYF. The CDR3 DNA sequence: TGTGCCAGCAGCGTGGGGACTAGCGGGAGGGAGACCCAGTACTTC.

This chain uses TRBV25-1 with TRBJ1-4; 7 bases map to TRBD1. CDR1 is MGHDK, CDR2 SYGVNS, per germline. The V and J ends lost 3 bases and 10 bases, in that order; junction bases with no gene match: 8. The length of the CDR3 is 14 residues. CDR3 sequence reads: CASSESGGDPKLFF. The CDR3 DNA reads as TGTGCCAGCAGTGAGTCAGGGGGTGATCCAAAACTGTTTTTT.

The V gene is TRBV6-5, the J gene TRBJ2-4; D remains unclear. The CDR3 has 15 residues. V lost 2 bases and J lost 0, with 8 bases in between. CDR1 is MNHEY and CDR2 is SVGAGI in the germline V gene. The CDR3 coding sequence is TGTGCCAGCAGTTACATGGTCGGAGCCAAAAACATTCAGTACTTC. Protein product: CASSYMVGAKNIQYF.

V usage is TRBV13 and J usage is TRBJ1-3, with 8 positions matching TRBD1. Germline CDR1 is PRHDT and CDR2 is FYEKMQ (reference sequence). The CDR3 length is 16 residues. V dropped 4 bases and J dropped 4; count of bases not matched to a gene: 9. CDR3 sequence reads: CASSSEDRVGGNTIYF. The CDR3 coding sequence is TGTGCCAGCAGCTCCGAGGACAGGGTGGGAGGAAACACCATATATTTT.